The entry that follows covers one T cell receptor (beta chain) sequence. The protocol was immunoSEQ multiplex PCR, while the TCRdb copy is restricted to in-frame clones and leaves out a portion. The sample has around 170,000 clones, 90% seen once. The data stem from a study of blood T cell repertoires in COVID-19. The V and J ends lost 6 bases and 5 bases respectively, with 13 bases between them. From germline, CDR1 is SEHNR and CDR2 FQNEAQ (reference sequence). The CDR3 covers 13 residues. Sequencing used peripheral blood. The receptor was isolated from a man aged 50 or older with acute or convalescent COVID-19. V usage is TRBV7-9 and J usage is TRBJ1-2; D possibly corresponds to TRBD1 (6 bases). The CDR3 DNA sequence: TGTGCCAGCAGTAATAAGCAGGGGTATGGCTACACCTTC. Protein: CASSNKQGYGYTF.